This T cell receptor beta chain was retrieved from a study of shared clonotypes between healthy human individuals. As for the study in general: Three plates each covered CD4 naive and memory; CD8 naive two, CD8 memory one.

A word on this clone: As yet, its antigen is unknown. Other DNA sequences within the sample encode an identical CDR3.

Here immunoSEQ multiplex PCR was the method, and the copy in TCRdb shows in-frame clones only, minus some. The sample has 950,000 to 1,300,000 clones, about 77% seen once. General observations from the study: Clonotype sharing across donors was expected to vary with sequencing depth. Donor scarcity curtailed the genetic and exposure-history diversity represented herein.

The TCR was taken from a man aged 18 to 29 in good health. Sequenced input: memory CD4+ T cells sorted from blood. Subset described: CD45RA-negative fraction.

The CDR3 DNA reads as TGTGCCAGCAGCTTAAGGACTTCGAACACCGGGGAGCTGTTTTTT. Translating it yields CASSLRTSNTGELFF. The chain combines TRBV7-2 with TRBJ2-2, with a possible D match to TRBD2 (5 bases). The V end lost 2 bases, the J end lost 0 bases, and 7 bases lay between the germline ends. This CDR3 region has 15 residues. Germline CDR1 is SGHTA and CDR2 is FQGNSA.